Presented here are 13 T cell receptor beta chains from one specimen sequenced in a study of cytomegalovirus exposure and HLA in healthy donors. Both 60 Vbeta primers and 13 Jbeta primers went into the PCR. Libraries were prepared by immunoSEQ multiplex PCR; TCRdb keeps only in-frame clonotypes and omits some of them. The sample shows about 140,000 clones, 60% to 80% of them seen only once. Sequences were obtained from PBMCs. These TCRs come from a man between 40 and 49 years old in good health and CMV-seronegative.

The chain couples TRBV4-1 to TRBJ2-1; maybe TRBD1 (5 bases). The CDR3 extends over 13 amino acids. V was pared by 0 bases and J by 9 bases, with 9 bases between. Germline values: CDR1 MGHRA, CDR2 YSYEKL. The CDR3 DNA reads TGCGCCAGCAGCCAAGATGGGGCTCGTGAGCAGTTCTTC. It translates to CASSQDGAREQFF.

CDR3 sequence reads: CASSLYRTGSYEQYF. The CDR3 coding sequence is TGTGCCAGCAGCTTATACCGGACAGGCTCCTACGAGCAGTACTTC. This chain joins TRBV7-2 and TRBJ2-7; 7 bases are shared with TRBD1. Germline CDR1 is SGHTA and CDR2 is FQGNSA. V trimming: 2 bases; J trimming: 0 bases; junction bases outside the gene matches: 4. The CDR3 is 15 residues long.

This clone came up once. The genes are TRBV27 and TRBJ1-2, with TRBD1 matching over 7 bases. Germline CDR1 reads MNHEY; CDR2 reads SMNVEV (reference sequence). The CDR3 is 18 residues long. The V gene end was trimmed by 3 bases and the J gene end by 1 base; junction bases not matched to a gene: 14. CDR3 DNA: TGTGCCAGCAGTTTGAGGGGGCGAGTTAGTCGGTTTAACTATGGCTACACCTTC. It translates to CASSLRGRVSRFNYGYTF.

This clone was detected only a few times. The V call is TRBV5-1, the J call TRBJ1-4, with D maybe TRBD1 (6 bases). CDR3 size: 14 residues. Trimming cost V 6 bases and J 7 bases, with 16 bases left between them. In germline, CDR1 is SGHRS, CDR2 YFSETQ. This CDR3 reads CASNSGQFTEKLFF. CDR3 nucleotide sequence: TGCGCCAGCAATTCCGGACAGTTCACTGAAAAACTGTTTTTT.

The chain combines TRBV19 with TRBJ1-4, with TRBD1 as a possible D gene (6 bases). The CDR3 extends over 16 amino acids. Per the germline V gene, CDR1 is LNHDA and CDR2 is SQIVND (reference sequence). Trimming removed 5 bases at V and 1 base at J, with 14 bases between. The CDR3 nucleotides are TGTGCCAGTAGTTCCCCCCTACAGGGAACTAATGAAAAACTGTTTTTT. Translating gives CASSSPLQGTNEKLFF. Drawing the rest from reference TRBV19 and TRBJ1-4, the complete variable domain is DGGITQSPKYLFRKEGQNVTLSCEQNLNHDAMYWYRQDPGQGLRLIYYSQIVNDFQKGDIAEGYSVSREKKESFPLTVTSAQKNPTAFYLCASSSPLQGTNEKLFFGSGTQLSVL.

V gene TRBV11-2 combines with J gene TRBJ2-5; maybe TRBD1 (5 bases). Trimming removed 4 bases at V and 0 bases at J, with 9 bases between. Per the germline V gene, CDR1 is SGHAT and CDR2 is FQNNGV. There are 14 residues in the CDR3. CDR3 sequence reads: CASSYTGYQETQYF. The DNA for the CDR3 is TGTGCCAGCAGCTATACAGGTTACCAAGAGACCCAGTACTTC.

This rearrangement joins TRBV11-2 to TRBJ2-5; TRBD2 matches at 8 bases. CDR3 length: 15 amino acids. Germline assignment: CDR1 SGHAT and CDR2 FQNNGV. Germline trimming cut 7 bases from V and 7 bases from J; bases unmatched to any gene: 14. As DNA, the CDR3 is TGTGCCAGCACCACCGTCCCCGGGGGGGCGGGGACCCAGTACTTC. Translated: CASTTVPGGAGTQYF.

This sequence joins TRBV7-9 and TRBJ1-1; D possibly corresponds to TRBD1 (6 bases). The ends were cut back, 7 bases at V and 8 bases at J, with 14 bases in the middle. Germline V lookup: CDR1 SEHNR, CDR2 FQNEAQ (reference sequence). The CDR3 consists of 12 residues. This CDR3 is CASTRGDREAFF. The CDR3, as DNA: TGTGCCAGCACCCGGGGCGACAGGGAAGCTTTCTTT. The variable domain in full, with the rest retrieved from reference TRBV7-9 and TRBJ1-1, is DTGVSQNPRHKITKRGQNVTFRCDPISEHNRLYWYRQTLGQGPEFLTYFQNEAQLEKSRLLSDRFSAERPKGSFSTLEIQRTEQGDSAMYLCASTRGDREAFFGQGTRLTVV.

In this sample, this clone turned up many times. The CDR3 reads CASRGDSSYGYTF. The CDR3 nucleotides are TGTGCCAGCAGGGGGGACAGCTCCTATGGCTACACCTTC. The chain couples TRBV25-1 to TRBJ1-2, with 7 bases aligning to TRBD1. V shed 6 bases, J shed 4 bases, and the junction held 5 bases outside the gene matches. Germline V gives CDR1 MGHDK, CDR2 SYGVNS. There are 13 residues in the CDR3.

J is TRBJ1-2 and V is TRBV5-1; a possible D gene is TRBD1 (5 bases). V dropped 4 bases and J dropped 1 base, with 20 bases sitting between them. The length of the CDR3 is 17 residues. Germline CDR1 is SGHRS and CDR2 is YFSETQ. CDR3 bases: TGCGCCAGCAGCCCATTCCCCCCTCAGGGCTATAACTATGGCTACACCTTC. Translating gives CASSPFPPQGYNYGYTF.

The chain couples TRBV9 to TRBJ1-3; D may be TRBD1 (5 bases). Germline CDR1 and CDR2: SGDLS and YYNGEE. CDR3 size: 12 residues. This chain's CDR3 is CATGNSGNTIYF. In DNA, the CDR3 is TGTGCTACAGGCAACTCTGGAAACACCATATATTTT.

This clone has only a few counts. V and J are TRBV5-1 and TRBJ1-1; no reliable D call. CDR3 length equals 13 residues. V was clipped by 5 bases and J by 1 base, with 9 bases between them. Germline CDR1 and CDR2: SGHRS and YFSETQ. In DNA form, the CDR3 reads TGCGCCAGCAGGCGAACAGAGAACACTGAAGCTTTCTTT. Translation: CASRRTENTEAFF. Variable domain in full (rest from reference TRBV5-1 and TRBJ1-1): KAGVTQTPRYLIKTRGQQVTLSCSPISGHRSVSWYQQTPGQGLQFLFEYFSETQRNKGNFPGRFSGRQFSNSRSEMNVSTLELGDSALYLCASRRTENTEAFFGQGTRLTVV.

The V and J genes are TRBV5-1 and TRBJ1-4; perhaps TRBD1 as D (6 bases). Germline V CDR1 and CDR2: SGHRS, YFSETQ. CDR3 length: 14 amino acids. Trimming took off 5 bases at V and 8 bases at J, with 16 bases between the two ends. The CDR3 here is CASSNGQLEEKLFF. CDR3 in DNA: TGCGCCAGCAGTAATGGACAGCTCGAAGAAAAACTGTTTTTT.